A selection of T cell receptor beta chains follows, all from one sample in a study of blood T cells in healthy people across ages. Via MiXCR, TCRdb re-called the 5' RACE reads, giving one row per CDR3 protein. The profile covers some 1.6 million distinct CDR3 sequences, with around 35% appearing a single time and about 11% taken by the ten largest. Sample: blood. Receptors originate from a woman in her twenties or thirties in good health. CDR3s include the opening cysteine and the closing phenylalanine or tryptophan. A D gene is named only where the DNA matches it firmly. The size of a clone is reported for some rows only, either as once, few or many, or as a class for expanded clones.

D: TRBD2; V: TRBV20-1; J: TRBJ2-7; size: NA; CDR3: CSARNVLAGTYEQYF; DNA: TGCAGTGCTAGGAACGTGTTAGCGGGGACCTACGAGCAGTACTTC
D: NA; V: TRBV12-5; J: TRBJ2-1; size: few; CDR3: CASAPGAGSYNEQFF; DNA: TGTGCTAGTGCCCCAGGAGCGGGCTCCTACAATGAGCAGTTCTTC
D: NA; V: TRBV20-1; J: TRBJ2-7; size: NA; CDR3: CSARDFGRVEQYF; DNA: TGCAGTGCTAGAGATTTTGGCCGAGTCGAGCAGTACTTC
D: NA; V: TRBV3-1; J: TRBJ2-3; size: NA; CDR3: CASSGLTDWATQYF; DNA: TGTGCCAGCAGCGGACTGACCGACTGGGCAACGCAGTATTTT
D: TRBD1; V: TRBV12-5; J: TRBJ2-2; size: once; CDR3: CASGFEVAGGLTGELFF; DNA: TGTGCTAGTGGTTTCGAGGTGGCAGGGGGCTTAACCGGGGAGCTGTTTTTT
D: NA; V: TRBV30; J: TRBJ2-1; size: few; CDR3: CAWGSSGISYNEQFF; DNA: TGTGCCTGGGGTTCCTCGGGGATCTCCTACAATGAGCAGTTCTTC
D: NA; V: TRBV20-1; J: TRBJ2-3; size: NA; CDR3: CSAPHLVVGTRADTQYF; DNA: TGCAGTGCTCCCCACTTGGTCGTTGGGACCCGGGCAGATACGCAGTATTTT
D: NA; V: TRBV14; J: TRBJ2-7; size: few; CDR3: CASSPPGFSIYEQYF; DNA: TGTGCCAGCAGCCCCCCAGGGTTCTCCATTTACGAGCAGTACTTC
D: NA; V: TRBV5-1; J: TRBJ2-7; size: few; CDR3: CASRQTAASTYEQYF; DNA: TGCGCCAGCAGGCAGACAGCAGCCAGCACCTACGAGCAGTACTTC
D: TRBD2; V: TRBV2; J: TRBJ2-5; size: NA; CDR3: CASTPSGGAFETQYF; DNA: TGTGCCAGCACCCCTAGCGGGGGTGCATTCGAGACCCAGTACTTC
D: TRBD2; V: TRBV20-1; J: TRBJ2-4; size: NA; CDR3: CSAKTSGSNIQYF; DNA: TGCAGTGCTAAGACTAGCGGGAGTAACATTCAGTACTTC
D: NA; V: TRBV7-9; J: TRBJ2-3; size: NA; CDR3: CASSSLRAGGDTQYF; DNA: TGTGCCAGCAGCTCACTCCGTGCGGGCGGAGATACGCAGTATTTT
D: NA; V: TRBV7-9; J: TRBJ2-1; size: many; CDR3: CASSLGLAANEQFF; DNA: TGTGCCAGCAGCTTAGGGTTAGCGGCCAATGAGCAGTTCTTC
D: TRBD2; V: TRBV7-9; J: TRBJ2-7; size: NA; CDR3: CASSLGSSGFGYEQYF; DNA: TGTGCCAGCAGCTTAGGCTCTAGCGGCTTTGGATACGAGCAGTACTTC
D: NA; V: TRBV2; J: TRBJ1-1; size: many; CDR3: CASSRTENTEAFF; DNA: TGTGCCAGCAGCCGGACGGAGAACACTGAAGCTTTCTTT
D: TRBD2; V: TRBV28; J: TRBJ2-1; size: few; CDR3: CASRISELAGLEQFF; DNA: TGTGCCAGCAGAATTTCAGAGCTAGCGGGGCTAGAGCAGTTCTTC
D: TRBD1; V: TRBV14; J: TRBJ2-7; size: few; CDR3: CASSQDILFGTGDHEQYF; DNA: TGTGCCAGCAGCCAAGATATTTTGTTTGGGACAGGGGACCACGAGCAGTACTTC
D: TRBD2; V: TRBV20-1; J: TRBJ2-3; size: NA; CDR3: CSARPDRWKLAGARDTQYF; DNA: TGCAGTGCCAGACCCGACAGGTGGAAACTAGCGGGAGCTAGAGATACGCAGTATTTT
D: TRBD2; V: TRBV24-1; J: TRBJ2-3; size: NA; CDR3: CATSDPSGRIADTQYF; DNA: TGTGCCACCAGTGATCCTAGCGGGAGGATCGCAGATACGCAGTATTTT
D: TRBD2; V: TRBV27; J: TRBJ2-5; size: NA; CDR3: CASSLSRGLAGRYQETQYF; DNA: TGTGCCAGCAGTTTAAGTAGGGGACTAGCGGGCCGGTACCAAGAGACCCAGTACTTC
D: TRBD1; V: TRBV5-4; J: TRBJ2-3; size: NA; CDR3: CASSLHYGTGGTDTQYF; DNA: TGTGCCAGCAGCTTGCACTACGGGACAGGGGGCACAGATACGCAGTATTTT
D: NA; V: TRBV5-1; J: TRBJ1-1; size: few; CDR3: CASSLEAPGTEAFF; DNA: TGCGCCAGCAGCTTGGAGGCTCCCGGGACTGAAGCTTTCTTT
D: TRBD1; V: TRBV7-8; J: TRBJ1-1; size: few; CDR3: CASSARTGGTEAFF; DNA: TGTGCCAGCAGCGCACGGACAGGGGGGACTGAAGCTTTCTTT
D: NA; V: TRBV28; J: TRBJ2-3; size: NA; CDR3: CTSSPASAGTDTQYF; DNA: TGTACCAGCAGCCCCGCGAGTGCGGGCACAGATACGCAGTATTTT
D: TRBD2; V: TRBV27; J: TRBJ2-3; size: few; CDR3: CASSFWTSGRDTDTQYF; DNA: TGTGCCAGCAGCTTCTGGACTAGCGGACGGGACACAGATACGCAGTATTTT
D: TRBD2; V: TRBV14; J: TRBJ2-7; size: few; CDR3: CASSQATSGGQYF; DNA: TGTGCCAGCAGCCAAGCGACTAGCGGGGGGCAGTACTTC
D: NA; V: TRBV11-2; J: TRBJ2-1; size: NA; CDR3: CASSLDRLAYNEQFF; DNA: TGTGCCAGCAGCTTAGATAGGCTAGCTTACAATGAGCAGTTCTTC